Listed below are T cell receptor beta chains from one sample, sequenced in a study of graft-versus-host responses after intestinal transplantation. Repertoires were generated with immunoSEQ multiplex PCR, while TCRdb's copy carries only in-frame clones and drops some. The sample lists under 7,500 clones, about 24% seen once, with more than 4.5% in the top ten. The sample consisted of alloreactive CD4+ T cells from a mixed lymphocyte reaction culture, taken before intestinal transplant. Source of these receptors: a human patient who received an intestinal transplant. Both conserved end residues are part of each CDR3. D genes are given only for firm matches. Some rows have no size entry. The others give once, few or many, or a class for an expanded clone.

clone size,D gene,J gene,V gene,CDR3 DNA,CDR3 protein
NA,NA,TRBJ1-1,TRBV6-5,TGTGCCAGCAGCCGTCTTGGAGGGACTGAAGCTTTCTTT,CASSRLGGTEAFF
NA,NA,TRBJ1-4,TRBV9,TGTGCCAGCAGCGTAGGTTGGGGGGAGCAAGAAAAACTGTTTTTT,CASSVGWGEQEKLFF
NA,TRBD2,TRBJ2-7,TRBV6-5,TGTGCCAGCAGTTACACCTTCACTAGCGGATCCTACGAGCAGTACTTC,CASSYTFTSGSYEQYF
NA,TRBD1,TRBJ2-7,TRBV6-6,TGTGCCAGCAGTTACTCCGGACAGGGGGTTTACGAGCAGTACTTC,CASSYSGQGVYEQYF
NA,NA,TRBJ2-1,TRBV21-1,TGTGCCAGCCGCGGCGGGAGTGGCTCCTACAATGAGCAGTTCTTC,CASRGGSGSYNEQFF
medium-sized,TRBD1,TRBJ1-2,TRBV6-6,TGTGCCAGCAGTGACCCCGGGACAGGGGGCTATGGCTACACCTTC,CASSDPGTGGYGYTF
few,NA,TRBJ2-6,TRBV6-1,TGTGCCAGCAGTACAGTCTCTGGGGCCAACGTCCTGACTTTC,CASSTVSGANVLTF
few,TRBD1,TRBJ1-1,TRBV6-6,TGTGCCAGCCGGGACAGGGAGGTCACTGAAGCTTTCTTT,CASRDREVTEAFF
NA,NA,TRBJ1-1,TRBV6-5,TGTGCCAGCAGACTAATCCCTGACACTGAAGCTTTCTTT,CASRLIPDTEAFF
NA,NA,TRBJ1-2,TRBV11-3,TGTGCCAGCAGCTTTGCGAACTATCTCGGAAAGACCTATGGCTACACCTTC,CASSFANYLGKTYGYTF
NA,NA,TRBJ1-1,TRBV7-3,TGTGCCAGCAGCTTAAACCTCATAGGGCGGGAGGCTTTCTTT,CASSLNLIGREAFF
NA,NA,TRBJ1-1,TRBV6-6,TGTGCCAGCAGTTACCAGGGGAGGGAGGAAGCTTTCTTT,CASSYQGREEAFF
NA,NA,TRBJ1-3,TRBV6-9,TGTGCCAGCAGTCGGGGCCCCGGAAACACCATATATTTT,CASSRGPGNTIYF
few,TRBD2,TRBJ2-7,TRBV5-6,TGTGCCAGCAGCCCGGGAGGGCTTTCCTACGAGCAGTACTTC,CASSPGGLSYEQYF
NA,NA,TRBJ1-1,TRBV5-1,TGCGCCAGCAGCTTGCTTATAATGAACACTGAAGCTTTCTTT,CASSLLIMNTEAFF
medium-sized,TRBD1,TRBJ2-1,TRBV10-3,TGTGCCATCGCAAAAGGGGGACAGGGTTTAATTAATGAGCAGTTCTTC,CAIAKGGQGLINEQFF
NA,NA,TRBJ1-1,TRBV18,TGTGCCAGCTCACTGGGTGGGCAGAGCCTGAACACTGAAGCTTTCTTT,CASSLGGQSLNTEAFF
NA,NA,TRBJ2-3,TRBV6-6,TGTGCCAGCTCTGGGGGCACAGATACGCAGTATTTT,CASSGGTDTQYF
NA,TRBD1,TRBJ1-5,TRBV5-6,TGTGCCAGCAGCGTACGGACAGGGTATTTCAGCAATCAGCCCCAGCATTTT,CASSVRTGYFSNQPQHF
NA,TRBD2,TRBJ2-3,TRBV5-5,TGTGCCAGCAGCATCAGACTAGCGGGATTTGTAGATACGCAGTATTTT,CASSIRLAGFVDTQYF
large,TRBD1,TRBJ1-1,TRBV6-6,TGTGCCAGCTTAGTTACTAGGGGGCCCACTGAAGCTTTCTTT,CASLVTRGPTEAFF
NA,TRBD1,TRBJ2-2,TRBV28,TGTGCCAGCAGTTTAGGGGGACAGGGAGGGAGCACCGGGGAGCTGTTTTTT,CASSLGGQGGSTGELFF
NA,TRBD2,TRBJ2-2,TRBV7-9,TGTGCCAGCAGCCCATGGACTAGCGGTAACACCGGGGAGCTGTTTTTT,CASSPWTSGNTGELFF
NA,NA,TRBJ1-2,TRBV30,TGTGCCTGGACAGGGAACTATGGCTACACCTTC,CAWTGNYGYTF
NA,NA,TRBJ2-1,TRBV6-6,TGTGCCGCCGGGACGGATAATGAGCAGTTCTTC,CAAGTDNEQFF
few,NA,TRBJ2-6,TRBV7-2,TGTGCCAGCAGCTCTATGATGACAGGCTCTGGGGCCAACGTCCTGACTTTC,CASSSMMTGSGANVLTF
NA,NA,TRBJ1-4,TRBV11-2,TGTGCCAGCAGCTTGGCTGGGGCGGGGTGGGGAGAAAAACTGTTTTTT,CASSLAGAGWGEKLFF
NA,NA,TRBJ1-1,TRBV5-3,TGTGCCACTCACACGGTGGGGGAGGGAACTGAAGCTTTCTTT,CATHTVGEGTEAFF
few,NA,TRBJ1-4,TRBV7-2,TGTGCCAGCAGTAGAACCCGAGCAACTAATGAAAAACTGTTTTTT,CASSRTRATNEKLFF
medium-sized,NA,TRBJ2-7,TRBV7-2,TGTGCCAGCAGCCCCAACGCCTCAGGGCTCGGGGGCGAGCAGTACTTC,CASSPNASGLGGEQYF
few,TRBD2,TRBJ2-5,TRBV6-9,TGTGCCAGCAGGGCCGGACTAGCGGGAGGAGGGGAGACCCAGTACTTC,CASRAGLAGGGETQYF
NA,NA,TRBJ1-1,TRBV6-6,TGTGCCAGCAGTTACTCGCCAGAGGGGAACACTGAAGCTTTCTTT,CASSYSPEGNTEAFF
few,TRBD2,TRBJ2-5,TRBV6-5,TGTGCCAGCAGTTACGGGGGACTAGTAGGGACCCAGTACTTC,CASSYGGLVGTQYF
NA,NA,TRBJ2-7,TRBV6-6,TGTGCCAGCAGCCGCGAGGTTCCGGGAACCTACGAGCAGTACTTC,CASSREVPGTYEQYF
few,TRBD2,TRBJ2-7,TRBV6-6,TGTGCCAGTACTAATAGCGGGAGGAGCTCCTACGAGCAGTACTTC,CASTNSGRSSYEQYF
medium-sized,NA,TRBJ2-7,TRBV30,TGTGCCTGGAGTGTAAGGAGGGGTACAGGGTTTAGGTCCTCTGTCTACGAGCAGTACTTC,CAWSVRRGTGFRSSVYEQYF
NA,NA,TRBJ2-3,TRBV18,TGTGCCAGCTCACCAGGGTCGGATACGCAGTATTTT,CASSPGSDTQYF
large,NA,TRBJ1-5,TRBV10-3,TGTGCCATCAGTGAGGTCCATAGCAATCAGCCCCAGCATTTT,CAISEVHSNQPQHF
NA,NA,TRBJ1-1,TRBV2,TGTGCCAGCAGTGATGAGGTAAACGCTTTCTTT,CASSDEVNAFF
NA,NA,TRBJ2-4,TRBV21-1,TGTGCCAGCAGCAAAGGGACCGCCTTTGTCAAAAACATTCAGTACTTC,CASSKGTAFVKNIQYF
NA,NA,TRBJ2-4,TRBV29-1,TGCAGCGTTAGACCCGGAAACATTCAGTACTTC,CSVRPGNIQYF
few,NA,TRBJ1-2,TRBV5-1,TGCGCCAGCAGCAGGGGGGGGCTCACACCCACGGGCTATGGCTACACCTTC,CASSRGGLTPTGYGYTF
few,TRBD2,TRBJ2-1,TRBV19,TGTGCCAGTATTACTCTAGCGGGAGGGGCCTACAATGAGCAGTTCTTC,CASITLAGGAYNEQFF
medium-sized,NA,TRBJ1-1,TRBV7-9,TGTGCCAGCAGCTTATCGGTGAACACTGAAGCTTTCTTT,CASSLSVNTEAFF
few,TRBD1,TRBJ1-2,TRBV15,TGTGCCACCAGCAGAGATTATAATTCCGCGGGACAGAACTATGGCTACACCTTC,CATSRDYNSAGQNYGYTF
NA,NA,TRBJ2-3,TRBV6-6,TGTGCCAGCAGTTACTCGGGACGCAGCACAGATACGCAGTATTTT,CASSYSGRSTDTQYF
few,NA,TRBJ1-5,TRBV6-9,TGTGCCAGCAGTTACGGGACCAATCAGCCCCAGCATTTT,CASSYGTNQPQHF
medium-sized,TRBD1,TRBJ2-1,TRBV7-9,TGTGCCAGCAGCGTACAGGGGCGAGACAATGAGCAGTTCTTC,CASSVQGRDNEQFF
NA,NA,TRBJ1-5,TRBV6-5,TGTGCCAGCAGAAAGGAGTGGCAGCCCCAGCATTTT,CASRKEWQPQHF
few,NA,TRBJ2-5,TRBV7-3,TGTGCCAGCAGTTTCGACCCGGTGGCCCCACAAGAGACCCAGTACTTC,CASSFDPVAPQETQYF
NA,NA,TRBJ1-2,TRBV28,TGTGCCAGCAGTCCCAGCGGGGAAGGGGCCTATGGCTACACCTTC,CASSPSGEGAYGYTF
few,NA,TRBJ2-3,TRBV7-2,TGTGCCAGCAGCAAAATCGTAGGAGCGGTTTTGGGTTTT,CASSKIVGAVLGF
few,NA,TRBJ2-5,TRBV7-2,TGTGCCAGCAGCTTAAAGTTGGGCGTCCAGACCCAGTACTTC,CASSLKLGVQTQYF
NA,NA,TRBJ2-3,TRBV27,TGTGCCAGCAGTTTATCCTGGACAGATACGCAGTATTTT,CASSLSWTDTQYF
NA,TRBD2,TRBJ2-1,TRBV6-1,TGTGCCATCAGTGAGTCTTTAGCGGGAGCTCCCCTCAATGAGCAGTTCTTC,CAISESLAGAPLNEQFF